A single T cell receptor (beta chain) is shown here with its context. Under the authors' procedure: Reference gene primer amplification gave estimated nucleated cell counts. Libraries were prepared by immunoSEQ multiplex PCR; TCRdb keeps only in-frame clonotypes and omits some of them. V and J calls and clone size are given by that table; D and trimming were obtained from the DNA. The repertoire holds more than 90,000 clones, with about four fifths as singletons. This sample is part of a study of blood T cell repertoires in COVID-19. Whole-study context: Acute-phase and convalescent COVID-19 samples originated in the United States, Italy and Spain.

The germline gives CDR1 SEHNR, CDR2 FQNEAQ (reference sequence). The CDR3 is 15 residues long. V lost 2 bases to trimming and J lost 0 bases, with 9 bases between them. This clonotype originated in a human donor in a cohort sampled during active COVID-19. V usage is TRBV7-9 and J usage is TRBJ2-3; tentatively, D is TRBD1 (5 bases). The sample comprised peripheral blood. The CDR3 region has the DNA TGTGCCAGCAGCTTATGGGGCGAGAGCACAGATACGCAGTATTTT. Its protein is CASSLWGESTDTQYF.